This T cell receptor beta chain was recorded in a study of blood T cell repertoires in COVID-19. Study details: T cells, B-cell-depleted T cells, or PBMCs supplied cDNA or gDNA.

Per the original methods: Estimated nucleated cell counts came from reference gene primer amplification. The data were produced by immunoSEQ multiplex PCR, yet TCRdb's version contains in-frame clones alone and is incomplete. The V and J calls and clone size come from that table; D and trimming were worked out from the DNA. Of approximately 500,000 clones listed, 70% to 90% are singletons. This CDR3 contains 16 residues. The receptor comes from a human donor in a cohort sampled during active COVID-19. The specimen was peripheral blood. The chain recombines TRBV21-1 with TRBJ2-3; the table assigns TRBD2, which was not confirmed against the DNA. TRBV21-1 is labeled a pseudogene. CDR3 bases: TGTGCCAGCAGCAAAGGTTTTACTAGTGGCACAGATACGCAGTATTTT. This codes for CASSKGFTSGTDTQYF.